A single sample gave rise to the 30 T cell receptor beta chains below, sequenced in a study of T cell repertoires in cytomegalovirus infection. Their antigens are not known. TCRdb reprocessed the reads via MiXCR and lists one record per CDR3 protein. Among 750,000 to 900,000 distinct CDR3 sequences, 25% to 30% were seen once, and the ten largest hold 13%. The material was cultured CD8+ T cells from PBMCs, obtained from culture after CMV antigen stimulation. The receptors stem from a human donor in good health (CMV status not recorded). Some clones in this sample may be carry-over from other donors' samples.

The sample holds a few counts of this clonotype. The J gene is TRBJ1-3, the V gene TRBV6-6; D is uncertain. V dropped 2 bases and J dropped 3 bases, with 20 bases sitting between them. This CDR3 region has 18 residues. Germline V CDR1 and CDR2: MNHNY, SVGAGI (reference sequence). The DNA for the CDR3 is TGTGCCAGCAGTTACGTCGTAGGACCCCCGGACGTTGGAAACACCATATATTTT. It codes for CASSYVVGPPDVGNTIYF.

The CDR3 protein is CASSFGSGEGYTF. The CDR3 nucleotides are TGTGCCAGCAGCTTCGGCTCTGGGGAGGGCTACACCTTC. The chain joins TRBV7-6 to TRBJ1-2, with no clear D. The V and J ends lost 3 bases and 8 bases respectively, with 13 bases between them. The germline gives CDR1 SGHVS, CDR2 FNYEAQ. The CDR3 is 13 amino acids.

The V and J genes are TRBV6-2 or TRBV6-3 and TRBJ2-5; TRBD1 aligns across 11 bases. This CDR3 comprises 16 residues. J lost 5 bases, V lost 4 bases, and 9 bases had no gene match. Germline V gene sequence: CDR1 MNHEY, CDR2 SVGEGT. Here the CDR3 DNA reads TGTGCCAGCAGTTGGGGACAGGGGGATTCGGAGGAGACCCAGTACTTC. Its translation is CASSWGQGDSEETQYF.

The rearrangement joins TRBV6-4 to TRBJ2-1; 8 bases match TRBD1. The germline gives CDR1 MRHNA, CDR2 SNTAGT. The trim removed 2 bases at V and 4 bases at J, leaving 4 bases unmatched. This CDR3 contains 15 residues. In nucleotides, the CDR3 is TGTGCCAGCAGTGACCCAGGGGGCTCATACAATGAGCAGTTCTTC. Its protein product is CASSDPGGSYNEQFF.

This clonotype was detected a few times. V gene TRBV29-1 combines with J gene TRBJ2-7; no clear D gene. Germline CDR1 is SQVTM and CDR2 is ANQGSEA. This CDR3 spans 12 amino acids. V was pared by 6 bases and J by 3 bases, with 12 bases between. In DNA, the CDR3 is TGCAGCGTCGTTGGGTCGTACTACGAGCAGTACTTC. Its protein product is CSVVGSYYEQYF.

This clonotype was seen a single time. The chain carries TRBV13 and TRBJ2-5; D not certain. CDR1 PRHDT and CDR2 FYEKMQ come from the germline V gene (reference sequence). The CDR3 runs 15 residues. V was shortened by 5 bases and J by 2 bases, with 15 bases between the two germline ends. The CDR3 DNA is TGTGCCAGCAGCATCCTATCTAGACAACAAGAGACCCAGTACTTC. It is translated as CASSILSRQQETQYF.

This rearrangement joins TRBV28 to TRBJ1-3, with D unclear. Per germline, CDR1 MDHEN and CDR2 SYDVKM. V lost 6 bases and J 2 bases, leaving 11 bases between the germline ends. This CDR3 has 14 amino acids. DNA for the CDR3: TGTGCCAGCAGCCAGTGGAGGGCTGGAAACACCATATATTTT. It is translated as CASSQWRAGNTIYF. The full variable domain, in which reference TRBV28 and TRBJ1-3 provide the parts outside the CDR3, is DVKVTQSSRYLVKRTGEKVFLECVQDMDHENMFWYRQDPGLGLRLIYFSYDVKMKEKGDIPEGYSVSREKKERFSLILESASTNQTSMYLCASSQWRAGNTIYFGEGSWLTVV.

The J gene is TRBJ1-2, the V gene TRBV7-9, with D possibly matching TRBD1 (5 bases). The V end was cut by 1 base, the J end by 5 bases, with 11 bases between. The CDR3 is made up of 14 amino acids. Germline V gene data show CDR1 as SEHNR and CDR2 as FQNEAQ (reference sequence). For the CDR3, the DNA is TGTGCCAGCAGCTTAGGGGACGGTCGGTATGGCTACACCTTC. It specifies CASSLGDGRYGYTF. The full variable domain, its missing parts supplied by reference TRBV7-9 and TRBJ1-2, is DTGVSQNPRHKITKRGQNVTFRCDPISEHNRLYWYRQTLGQGPEFLTYFQNEAQLEKSRLLSDRFSAERPKGSFSTLEIQRTEQGDSAMYLCASSLGDGRYGYTFGSGTRLTVV.

This clonotype was detected a few times. The chain links TRBV6-1 to TRBJ1-1; D gene ambiguous. The CDR3 covers 16 residues. Germline lookup yields CDR1 MNHNS and CDR2 SASEGT. V shed 1 base and J shed 1 base, with 13 bases lying between them. CDR3 DNA: TGTGCCAGCAGTGAAGTTGAGCACAGCCGGAACACTGAAGCTTTCTTT. It translates to CASSEVEHSRNTEAFF.

This clonotype was found a few times. This chain joins TRBV27 and TRBJ1-2; D perhaps matches TRBD1 (5 bases). V was clipped by 5 bases and J by 4 bases, with 20 bases between them. The CDR3 is 16 amino acids. Germline V lookup: CDR1 MNHEY, CDR2 SMNVEV (reference sequence). CDR3 region: CASSPSRQGSGYGYTF. In DNA, the CDR3 is TGTGCCAGCAGTCCCTCTAGGCAGGGAAGCGGCTATGGCTACACCTTC.

This chain uses TRBV27 with TRBJ1-4; D is undetermined. The germline V gene encodes CDR1 MNHEY and CDR2 SMNVEV (reference sequence). This CDR3 has 15 amino acids. V lost 4 bases to trimming and J lost 8 bases, with 17 bases between them. The CDR3 DNA sequence: TGTGCCAGCAGTTCCCTCGAGCTGGAGAAAGAAAAACTGTTTTTT. Residues: CASSSLELEKEKLFF. Full variable domain (missing parts from reference TRBV27 and TRBJ1-4): EAQVTQNPRYLITVTGKKLTVTCSQNMNHEYMSWYRQDPGLGLRQIYYSMNVEVTDKGDVPEGYKVSRKEKRNFPLILESPSPNQTSLYFCASSSLELEKEKLFFGSGTQLSVL.

The table lists this clonotype with a few counts. The rearrangement links TRBV6-6 to TRBJ2-1, with D perhaps TRBD2 (7 bases). The CDR3 covers 14 residues. The V and J ends lost 7 bases and 9 bases respectively, with 19 bases between them. Per the germline V gene, CDR1 is MNHNY and CDR2 is SVGAGI (reference sequence). In DNA, the CDR3 is TGTGCCAGCATACAAGGGGGGGTACTGGGTGAGCAGTTCTTC. Encoded protein: CASIQGGVLGEQFF.

This clonotype was counted between two and nine times. V is TRBV6-2 or TRBV6-3 and J is TRBJ2-3, with 9 bases matching TRBD2. The V gene's germline CDR1 is MNHEY and CDR2 SVGEGT. The V gene end was trimmed by 10 bases and the J gene end by 4 bases; junction bases not matched to a gene: 18. The CDR3 sequence is 17 residues long. CDR3 nucleotide sequence: TGTGCCACTGTGATTGGACTAAGCGGGGGGAGCCCAGATACGCAGTATTTT. Its protein is CATVIGLSGGSPDTQYF.

To note about this clonotype: One end of the junction varies from germline; a read error may be responsible. The rearrangement uses TRBV6-6 and TRBJ1-2; a weak D match, TRBD1 (5 bases). This CDR3 has 15 amino acids. Germline V gene sequence: CDR1 MNHNY, CDR2 SVGAGI (reference sequence). CDR3 in amino acids: CASSYEAGWSYSYTF. The CDR3 DNA is TGTGCCAGCAGTTACGAAGCAGGGTGGAGCTATAGCTACACCTTC.

This clonotype was observed a few times. A much larger clone lies a single base off, so this may be a read error. The J gene is TRBJ2-2, the V gene TRBV2, with D hard to call. Trimming shortened V by 6 bases and J by 0 bases, and 5 bases separated the two germline ends. Per the germline V gene, CDR1 is SNHLY and CDR2 is FYNNEI. This CDR3 region has 13 residues. CDR3 sequence: CASSQTNTGELFF. In DNA form, the CDR3 reads TGTGCCAGCAGCCAAACGAACACCGGGGAGCTGTTTTTT.

The V call is TRBV9, the J call TRBJ2-6; D not certain. Trimming pared 2 bases from V and 0 bases from J, leaving 9 bases between. This CDR3 has 16 amino acids. Germline assignment: CDR1 SGDLS and CDR2 YYNGEE. The CDR3 protein is CASSVGRFSGANVLTF. CDR3 in DNA: TGTGCCAGCAGCGTCGGCCGATTCTCTGGGGCCAACGTCCTGACTTTC. The full variable domain, in which reference TRBV9 and TRBJ2-6 provide the parts outside the CDR3, is DSGVTQTPKHLITATGQRVTLRCSPRSGDLSVYWYQQSLDQGLQFLIQYYNGEERAKGNILERFSAQQFPDLHSELNLSSLELGDSALYFCASSVGRFSGANVLTFGAGSRLTVL.

The V gene is TRBV7-8, the J gene TRBJ1-3; TRBD1 matches 8 bases. Germline V gives CDR1 SGHVS, CDR2 FQNEAQ. Germline trimming cut 5 bases from V and 4 bases from J; bases unmatched to any gene: 4. The CDR3 covers 14 residues. CDR3 coding DNA: TGTGCCAGCAGCCCAACAGGGGGAGGAAACACCATATATTTT. Protein sequence: CASSPTGGGNTIYF.

The chain carries TRBV7-4 and TRBJ1-4; D is ambiguous. The CDR3 loop spans 16 amino acids. Looked up from germline, CDR1 is SGHVT and CDR2 is SQSDAQ. Between the trimmed V and J ends, which lost 3 bases and 0 bases, there was a span of 11 bases. CDR3 coding DNA: TGTGCCAGCAGCTTCATAATAGACCCAACTAATGAAAAACTGTTTTTT. Translation: CASSFIIDPTNEKLFF. Combining the CDR3 with reference TRBV7-4 and TRBJ1-4 gives the whole variable domain GAGVSQSPRYKVAKRGRDVALRCDSISGHVTLYWYRQTLGQGSEVLTYSQSDAQRDKSGRPSGRFSAERPERSVSTLKIQRTEQGDSAVYLCASSFIIDPTNEKLFFGSGTQLSVL.

This clonotype was observed a few times. V gene TRBV6-2 or TRBV6-3 combines with J gene TRBJ2-6; the D gene is possibly TRBD1 (6 bases). V was pared by 6 bases and J by 6 bases, with 15 bases between. This CDR3 has 15 amino acids. Germline CDR1 and CDR2: MNHEY and SVGEGT. The CDR3 nucleotides are TGTGCCAGCAGCGAGGACAGCGCTGAGGCCAACGTCCTGACTTTC. This gives the protein CASSEDSAEANVLTF.

This chain joins TRBV10-2 and TRBJ2-4; D not certain. Trimming removed 0 bases from V and 5 bases from J, with 8 bases in between. The germline CDR1 and CDR2 sequences are WSHSY and SAAADI. CDR3 size: 14 residues. The DNA for the CDR3 is TGCGCCAGCAGTGAGTCGAATACCGAAAACATTCAGTACTTC. This encodes CASSESNTENIQYF.

CDR3 sequence (DNA): TGTGCCAGCAGCTTAAGGCGAGGGGGCGATGAAAAACTGTTTTTT. This sequence encodes CASSLRRGGDEKLFF. The chain carries TRBV6-1 and TRBJ1-4; 7 nucleotides agree with TRBD1. V gave up 6 bases and J gave up 6 bases; unmatched junction bases: 10. The germline V gene encodes CDR1 MNHNS and CDR2 SASEGT. The CDR3 contains 15 residues.

This chain joins TRBV27 and TRBJ2-7; D is perhaps TRBD1 (6 bases). This CDR3 contains 13 residues. V was trimmed by 8 bases and J by 3 bases, leaving 14 bases between them. From germline, CDR1 is MNHEY and CDR2 SMNVEV (reference sequence). For the CDR3, the DNA is TGTGCCAGCTCCAAGGGGGTTTTCTACGAGCAGTACGTC. Protein product: CASSKGVFYEQYV.

The V call is TRBV6-5, the J call TRBJ1-2, with D hard to call. This CDR3 comprises 15 residues. V gave up 0 bases and J gave up 4 bases, with 12 bases separating them. The germline gives CDR1 MNHEY, CDR2 SVGAGI. DNA of the CDR3: TGTGCCAGCAGTTACTCAGCCCTCACGGCCTATGGCTACACCTTC. Translated: CASSYSALTAYGYTF.

This clonotype appeared a few times. The chain carries TRBV7-6 and TRBJ2-5, with D uncertain. The germline gives CDR1 SGHVS, CDR2 FNYEAQ. This CDR3 is 13 amino acids long. V shed 3 bases and J shed 2 bases, with 7 bases lying between them. The CDR3 here is CASSFAQQETQYF. Here the CDR3 DNA reads TGTGCCAGCAGCTTTGCACAGCAAGAGACCCAGTACTTC.

In this sample, this clonotype turned up a few times. The chain recombines TRBV5-6 with TRBJ2-2; TRBD1 agrees at 11 bases. Germline V gene lookup returns CDR1 SGHDT and CDR2 YYEEEE. The junction had 2 bases not matched to a gene; V was cut back by 0 bases and J by 4 bases. The CDR3 extends over 16 amino acids. The CDR3 here is CASSLAGTGGTGELFF. CDR3 in DNA: TGTGCCAGCAGCTTGGCAGGGACAGGGGGCACCGGGGAGCTGTTTTTT. Supplemented by reference TRBV5-6 and TRBJ2-2, the full variable domain reads DAGVTQSPTHLIKTRGQQVTLRCSPKSGHDTVSWYQQALGQGPQFIFQYYEEEERQRGNFPDRFSGHQFPNYSSELNVNALLLGDSALYLCASSLAGTGGTGELFFGEGSRLTVL.

With regard to this clonotype: This could be a read error, since a much larger clone is one nucleotide away. The chain links TRBV28 to TRBJ2-1, with 7 positions matching TRBD1. This CDR3 spans 15 amino acids. Germline V gene sequence: CDR1 MDHEN, CDR2 SYDVKM. Trimming removed 3 bases from V and 2 bases from J; junction bases left unmatched: 4. The CDR3 sequence is CASSFHRGTYNEQFF. CDR3 DNA: TGTGCCAGCAGTTTTCACAGGGGAACCTACAATGAGCAGTTCTTC.

In nucleotides, the CDR3 is TGTGCCAGCAGTGGAGCGGGGGGGCTCTTCCTTTACAATGAGCAGTTCTTC. As protein: CASSGAGGLFLYNEQFF. The rearrangement joins TRBV27 to TRBJ2-1; 10 nucleotides line up with TRBD2. In germline, CDR1 is MNHEY, CDR2 SMNVEV (reference sequence). After removal of 5 bases from V and 4 bases from J, the junction contained 11 bases not matched to a gene. The CDR3 is 17 amino acids.

This clonotype was seen ten or more times. V is TRBV27 and J is TRBJ1-2, with 11 bases identical to TRBD1. From germline, CDR1 is MNHEY and CDR2 SMNVEV (reference sequence). The CDR3 runs to 15 residues. The V gene end was trimmed by 3 bases and the J gene end by 5 bases; junction bases not matched to a gene: 5. CDR3 sequence reads: CASSLSGTGGYGYTF. The CDR3 nucleotides read TGTGCCAGCAGTTTGTCCGGGACAGGGGGGTATGGCTACACCTTC.

This chain uses TRBV24-1 with TRBJ2-2; D is ambiguous. CDR1 is KGHDR and CDR2 is SFDVKD in the germline V gene. V was shortened by 4 bases and J by 4 bases, with 9 bases between the two germline ends. The length of the CDR3 is 14 residues. CDR3 DNA sequence: TGTGCCACCAGTGACCTGGACGGCACCGGGGAGCTGTTTTTT. Protein: CATSDLDGTGELFF.

This clonotype was observed once. This chain joins TRBV4-1 and TRBJ2-1, with TRBD1 identical over 11 bases. V gave up 6 bases and J gave up 6 bases; unmatched junction bases: 7. The CDR3 is 15 amino acids. Germline-derived CDR1 and CDR2 are MGHRA and YSYEKL. CDR3 loop: CASRPGQGAVNEQFF. The CDR3 bases are TGCGCCAGCAGGCCCGGACAGGGGGCGGTCAATGAGCAGTTCTTC.